These 17 T cell receptor beta chains originate from one sample sequenced in a study of shared clonotypes between healthy human individuals (TCRdb year 2020). Libraries were constructed by the immunoSEQ multiplex PCR assay. Drawn from immuneACCESS, this table holds only the in-frame rearrangements with V and J called that TCRdb kept. Clones are partly lost; checked studies trace under half to an unresolved V gene and leave the rest unexplained. The table for this sample lists about 2.4 million clones; over 85% of them were counted only once. The top ten hold 0.36% of the sample. Sequencing was performed on naive CD4+ T cells from PBMCs. Reading the label with the study, this specimen's cell subset or site is: CD45RA+ positively selected. These receptor sequences come from a young man in good health. Some clones in this sample may be carry-over from other donors' samples.

The V call is TRBV28, the J call TRBJ1-6, with no clear D. The CDR3 length is 14 residues. CDR1 and CDR2 (germline): MDHEN, SYDVKM. Trimming cost V 5 bases and J 7 bases, with 12 bases left between them. The CDR3 DNA reads TGTGCCAGCAGTCGTGGCGCGGGGAATTCACCCCTCCACTTT. It encodes CASSRGAGNSPLHF.

The chain employs TRBV11-2 and TRBJ1-4; D is unclear. V dropped 5 bases and J dropped 10 bases, with 20 bases sitting between them. This CDR3 is 15 amino acids long. The germline V gene has CDR1 SGHAT and CDR2 FQNNGV. Written as DNA, the CDR3 is TGTGCCAGCAGCCAGCCCGGCAAAAAAGAGTTAAAACTGTTTTTT. This codes for CASSQPGKKELKLFF.

This rearrangement joins TRBV28 to TRBJ2-1, with 7 bases that match TRBD2. Trimming cost V 6 bases and J 3 bases; bases outside gene matches: 8. The CDR3 consists of 15 residues. The germline V gene encodes CDR1 MDHEN and CDR2 SYDVKM. CDR3 region: CASRGRGEHYNEQFF. CDR3 in DNA: TGTGCCAGCAGGGGTCGGGGGGAACACTACAATGAGCAGTTCTTC.

Concerning this clone: The identical CDR3 is also encoded by other nucleotide sequences in the sample. Here the CDR3 DNA reads TGTGCCAGCAGTGAAGGAGGCGGGAGGGCCTACGAGCAGTACTTC. It codes for CASSEGGGRAYEQYF. V usage is TRBV6-1 and J usage is TRBJ2-7; TRBD2 agrees at 9 bases. The germline gives CDR1 MNHNS, CDR2 SASEGT. The CDR3 is 15 residues long. V shed 1 base and J 2 bases; nucleotides not matched to a gene: 3.

The chain links TRBV4-1 to TRBJ1-5; D is undetermined. V lost 0 bases and J lost 0, with 9 bases in between. Germline V lookup: CDR1 MGHRA, CDR2 YSYEKL. CDR3 length: 16 residues. The CDR3 sequence is CASSQEVTYSNQPQHF. CDR3 in DNA: TGCGCCAGCAGCCAAGAAGTCACCTATAGCAATCAGCCCCAGCATTTT.

The chain employs TRBV19 and TRBJ2-5; D possibly corresponds to TRBD1 (6 bases). There are 16 residues in the CDR3. The germline V gene encodes CDR1 LNHDA and CDR2 SQIVND (reference sequence). V lost 5 bases and J lost 1, with 17 bases in between. The CDR3 DNA sequence: TGTGCCAGTAGTGCGGACCGGGACACAACCCAAGAGACCCAGTACTTC. This translates into CASSADRDTTQETQYF.

The chain combines TRBV6-5 with TRBJ2-3; D is ambiguous. Germline-derived CDR1 and CDR2 are MNHEY and SVGAGI. The CDR3 runs 14 residues. Trimming pared 3 bases from V and 4 bases from J, leaving 11 bases between. The CDR3 protein is CASSYQVLPDTQYF. The CDR3 DNA reads TGTGCCAGCAGTTATCAGGTGTTGCCAGATACGCAGTATTTT.

This chain connects TRBV5-1 to TRBJ2-5; the D gene is possibly TRBD1 (6 bases). The CDR3 has 17 amino acids. The germline V and J ends were trimmed by 4 bases and 1 base, with 20 bases remaining between them. Germline CDR1 is SGHRS and CDR2 is YFSETQ. The CDR3 DNA is TGCGCCAGCAGCCGCCCCCGGGTTGGACAGTCCCAAGAGACCCAGTACTTC. Translation: CASSRPRVGQSQETQYF.

The chain carries TRBV1 and TRBJ2-3; TRBD2, the D gene given by the table, was not confirmed from the DNA. TRBV1 corresponds to a pseudogene. CDR3 length equals 15 residues. CDR3 amino acids: CTSSPDGREPDTQYF. The CDR3 region has the DNA TGCACCAGCAGCCCCGATGGGCGGGAGCCAGATACGCAGTATTTT.

This rearrangement joins TRBV27 to TRBJ2-7, with D tentatively TRBD1 (6 bases). V shed 2 bases and J shed 1 base, with 12 bases lying between them. The CDR3 covers 15 residues. Germline V lookup: CDR1 MNHEY, CDR2 SMNVEV (reference sequence). The CDR3 loop is CASSLIPDRSYEQYF. In nucleotides, the CDR3 is TGTGCCAGCAGTTTAATACCGGACAGATCCTACGAGCAGTACTTC.

The V call is TRBV9, the J call TRBJ2-1; D ambiguous. Between the trimmed V and J ends, which lost 7 bases and 0 bases, there was a span of 5 bases. The CDR3 is 12 amino acids. Germline V lookup: CDR1 SGDLS, CDR2 YYNGEE. CDR3 protein: CASAVSYNEQFF. CDR3 sequence (DNA): TGTGCCAGCGCGGTCTCCTACAATGAGCAGTTCTTC.

Remarks on this clone: This sample also contains other DNA sequences that code for the same CDR3. V and J are TRBV5-1 and TRBJ2-1; tentative D call: TRBD2 (6 bases). Trimming removed 1 base at V and 5 bases at J, with 7 bases between. The CDR3 runs 13 residues. Germline-derived CDR1 and CDR2 are SGHRS and YFSETQ. CDR3 region: CASSLLANNEQFF. The CDR3 DNA sequence: TGCGCCAGCAGCTTGCTAGCGAACAATGAGCAGTTCTTC.

This clone was counted between two and nine times. V and J are TRBV2 and TRBJ1-1; D gene ambiguous. Trimming took off 7 bases at V and 1 base at J, with 7 bases between the two ends. Germline CDR1 SNHLY, CDR2 FYNNEI. The CDR3 runs 12 residues. CDR3: CASKRRNTEAFF. The CDR3 DNA follows: TGTGCCAGCAAGAGGCGGAACACTGAAGCTTTCTTT.

V is TRBV6-6 and J is TRBJ2-2, with D tentatively TRBD2 (5 bases). Trimming took off 10 bases at V and 0 bases at J, with 12 bases between the two ends. Germline-derived CDR1 and CDR2 are MNHNY and SVGAGI (reference sequence). The CDR3 is 14 residues long. The chain's CDR3 is CAKDKRTNTGELFF. Written as DNA, the CDR3 is TGTGCCAAAGATAAGCGGACGAACACCGGGGAGCTGTTTTTT.

The chain employs TRBV6-1 and TRBJ1-6, with 7 nucleotides matching TRBD1. The CDR3 spans 15 residues. Trimming took 4 bases from V and 10 from J; bases not matched to a gene: 10. Germline CDR1 MNHNS, CDR2 SASEGT. CDR3 residues: CASSVNRGLDSPLHF. Written as DNA, the CDR3 is TGTGCCAGCAGTGTAAACAGGGGATTGGACTCACCCCTCCACTTT.

V usage is TRBV7-9 and J usage is TRBJ2-7; D possibly corresponds to TRBD2 (6 bases). Looked up from germline, CDR1 is SEHNR and CDR2 is FQNEAQ (reference sequence). The CDR3 has 13 amino acids. V was clipped by 7 bases and J by 1 base, with 11 bases between them. The CDR3 DNA follows: TGTGCCAGCACCACGGGGGTATCCTACGAGCAGTACTTC. It encodes CASTTGVSYEQYF. Together with reference TRBV7-9 and TRBJ2-7, the CDR3 gives the full variable domain: DTGVSQNPRHKITKRGQNVTFRCDPISEHNRLYWYRQTLGQGPEFLTYFQNEAQLEKSRLLSDRFSAERPKGSFSTLEIQRTEQGDSAMYLCASTTGVSYEQYFGPGTRLTVT.

V and J are TRBV10-3 and TRBJ2-7; 9 bases map to TRBD1. CDR3 length equals 15 residues. Germline CDR1 is ENHRY and CDR2 is SYGVKD. J was trimmed by 3 bases and V by 10 bases; bases with no gene match: 13. The CDR3 DNA reads as TGTGCCAGCAGGGATACAGGGGGCGCAAACTACGAGCAGTACTTC. This translates into CASRDTGGANYEQYF.